These T cell receptor beta chains were read from a single sample in a study of blood T cells in healthy people across ages. TCRdb independently ran MiXCR on the 5' RACE reads; one entry per CDR3 protein. Of about 560,000 distinct CDR3 sequences in the sample, about 25% were seen once. These same data were also listed under a study on T cells of mothers and their children.

Source material: blood. These receptors originate from a boy aged 2 to 9 in good health. Each CDR3 is given with its conserved first and last residue. D genes are given only for firm matches. Not all rows give a size; the values are once, few, many and, for expanded clones, a class.

V: TRBV9; D: NA; size: NA; J: TRBJ2-3; DNA: TGTGCCAGCAGCGTAGCGGCCGGGCAGGCAGATACGCAGTATTTT; CDR3: CASSVAAGQADTQYF
V: TRBV20-1; D: NA; size: NA; J: TRBJ1-1; DNA: TGCAGTGCTAGAGAGGGGGCGGGGACTGAAGCTTTCTTT; CDR3: CSAREGAGTEAFF
V: TRBV29-1; D: NA; size: few; J: TRBJ1-5; DNA: TGCAGCGTTGGGGGTACAGGCAATCAGCCCCAGCATTTT; CDR3: CSVGGTGNQPQHF
V: TRBV25-1; D: NA; size: NA; J: TRBJ2-4; DNA: TGTGCCAGCAGTGAATCCCGAATCAAAAACCTTCAGTACTTC; CDR3: CASSESRIKNLQYF
V: TRBV9; D: NA; size: NA; J: TRBJ2-1; DNA: TGTGCCAGCAGCGTGGCCGGGACGGAGCAGTTCTTC; CDR3: CASSVAGTEQFF
V: TRBV6-5; D: NA; size: NA; J: TRBJ1-2; DNA: TGTGCCAGCAGTCAACAGGGTCGGGGCTACACCTTC; CDR3: CASSQQGRGYTF
V: TRBV7-2; D: NA; size: few; J: TRBJ1-1; DNA: TGTGCCAGCAGCTCTGCGGTGGCGGGCGGGAACACTGAAGCTTTCTTT; CDR3: CASSSAVAGGNTEAFF
V: TRBV30; D: TRBD2; size: NA; J: TRBJ2-1; DNA: TGTGCCTGGGCCCTGAGCGGGGGGGTCTACAATGAGCAGTTCTTC; CDR3: CAWALSGGVYNEQFF
V: TRBV29-1; D: TRBD1; size: NA; J: TRBJ1-2; DNA: TGCAGCGTGCTATCGGACAGGGAATTCGGTGGCTACACCTTC; CDR3: CSVLSDREFGGYTF
V: TRBV15; D: TRBD1; size: few; J: TRBJ1-2; DNA: TGTGCCACCAGCAGTGGACAGGGGTATGCTAACTATGGCTACACCTTC; CDR3: CATSSGQGYANYGYTF
V: TRBV20-1; D: NA; size: NA; J: TRBJ1-4; DNA: TGCAGTGCTCCGATGGCAACTAATGAAAAACTGTTTTTT; CDR3: CSAPMATNEKLFF
V: TRBV12-3/TRBV12-4; D: TRBD1; size: NA; J: TRBJ1-2; DNA: TGTGCCAGCAGGGAGGACAGGTTCTTCGCCTTC; CDR3: CASREDRFFAF
V: TRBV25-1; D: NA; size: NA; J: TRBJ2-1; DNA: TGTGCCAGCAGCATAACTAAGAGCTCCTACAATGGGCAGTTCTTC; CDR3: CASSITKSSYNGQFF
V: TRBV4-2; D: TRBD1; size: NA; J: TRBJ1-1; DNA: TGTGCCAGCAGCCAAACCGGACAGGGGAGGTCTGAAGCTTTCTTT; CDR3: CASSQTGQGRSEAFF
V: TRBV20-1; D: TRBD1; size: NA; J: TRBJ1-2; DNA: TGCAGTGCTAGGTGGGACAGCGCTAACTATGGCTACACCTTC; CDR3: CSARWDSANYGYTF
V: TRBV7-9; D: TRBD2; size: few; J: TRBJ2-5; DNA: TGTGCCAGCAGCTACGGGACTAGCCTCCAGACCCAGTACTTC; CDR3: CASSYGTSLQTQYF
V: TRBV14; D: NA; size: few; J: TRBJ2-5; DNA: TGTGCCAGCAGCCAAGATTGGGTGGCAAGGAGGGAGACCCAGTACTTC; CDR3: CASSQDWVARRETQYF
V: TRBV6-5; D: NA; size: NA; J: TRBJ1-1; DNA: TGTGCCAGCAGTTACTCGACGTCAGGTCGACGGGAAGCTTTCTTT; CDR3: CASSYSTSGRREAFF
V: TRBV25-1; D: NA; size: few; J: TRBJ2-5; DNA: TGTGCCAGCAGTGAATCGAGGTGGGAGACCCAGTACTTC; CDR3: CASSESRWETQYF
V: TRBV5-1; D: NA; size: NA; J: TRBJ2-5; DNA: TGCGCCAGCAGCTTGGGCGTCCTAGCTGACGAGACCCAGTACTTC; CDR3: CASSLGVLADETQYF
V: TRBV7-2; D: NA; size: NA; J: TRBJ2-7; DNA: TGTGCCAGCAGCTTAGCCGGGTCGCCCTACGAGCAGTACTTC; CDR3: CASSLAGSPYEQYF
V: TRBV7-9; D: NA; size: NA; J: TRBJ2-4; DNA: TGTGCCAGCAGCTTAGAAACGGGGGAAAACATTCAGTACTTC; CDR3: CASSLETGENIQYF
V: TRBV6-5; D: NA; size: few; J: TRBJ2-4; DNA: TGTGCCAGCAGTTCCTCCCGTCGGGGACGGTGGACCAAAAACATTCAGTACTTC; CDR3: CASSSSRRGRWTKNIQYF
V: TRBV9; D: NA; size: few; J: TRBJ2-4; DNA: TGTGCCAGCAGCCCCCAGGAGGGGAGTCTGGGCAAAAACATTCAGTACTTC; CDR3: CASSPQEGSLGKNIQYF
V: TRBV7-9; D: TRBD2; size: NA; J: TRBJ2-1; DNA: TGTGCCAGCAGCTTAGCGCGGGCTAGCGGGGACAATGAGCAGTTCTTC; CDR3: CASSLARASGDNEQFF
V: TRBV4-3; D: NA; size: NA; J: TRBJ1-5; DNA: TGCGCCAGCAGCCAACACCGGGAGCGAGGGATTTTGGGTCAGCCCCAGCATTTT; CDR3: CASSQHRERGILGQPQHF
V: TRBV20-1; D: TRBD1; size: NA; J: TRBJ1-3; DNA: TGCAGTGCTAGAGAGACAGGGTTTGTTGGAAACACCATATATTTT; CDR3: CSARETGFVGNTIYF
V: TRBV29-1; D: TRBD1; size: NA; J: TRBJ1-1; DNA: TGCAGCGTGGGACAGACGGGTAACACTGAAGCTTTCTTT; CDR3: CSVGQTGNTEAFF
V: TRBV7-9; D: NA; size: NA; J: TRBJ1-4; DNA: TGTGCCAGCAGCTTATCCCAGGGATGGAATGAAAAACTGTTTTTT; CDR3: CASSLSQGWNEKLFF
V: TRBV15; D: TRBD1; size: NA; J: TRBJ2-7; DNA: TGTGCCACCAGCAGGGCGACAGGGCTCTACGAGCAGTACTTC; CDR3: CATSRATGLYEQYF
V: TRBV14; D: TRBD1; size: NA; J: TRBJ2-1; DNA: TGTGCCAGCAGCCCGATGACAGGGGTCTCCTACAATGAGCAGTTCTTC; CDR3: CASSPMTGVSYNEQFF
V: TRBV12-3/TRBV12-4; D: NA; size: few; J: TRBJ2-7; DNA: TGTGCCAGCAGCAATATATTGACCGACCACGAGCAGTACTTC; CDR3: CASSNILTDHEQYF
V: TRBV12-3/TRBV12-4; D: NA; size: NA; J: TRBJ2-7; DNA: TGTGCCAGCAGCCAGGGGCGGGTCTACGAGCAGTACTTC; CDR3: CASSQGRVYEQYF
V: TRBV20-1; D: TRBD2; size: NA; J: TRBJ2-1; DNA: TGCAGTGCTAGATCTAGCGGGGCCATTCCCTACAATGAGCAGTTCTTC; CDR3: CSARSSGAIPYNEQFF
V: TRBV5-5; D: NA; size: NA; J: TRBJ1-1; DNA: TGTGCCAGCAGCTTGTTGGGGAAGTCTGAAGCTTTCTTT; CDR3: CASSLLGKSEAFF
V: TRBV6-2/TRBV6-3; D: NA; size: NA; J: TRBJ2-1; DNA: TGTGCCAGTACCGACTCCTACAATGAGCAGTTCTTC; CDR3: CASTDSYNEQFF
V: TRBV15; D: TRBD1; size: few; J: TRBJ2-5; DNA: TGTGCCACCAGCAGAGATATTCGGGAAACAGGGGGCTGGGAGACCCAGTACTTC; CDR3: CATSRDIRETGGWETQYF
V: TRBV20-1; D: NA; size: NA; J: TRBJ1-1; DNA: TGCAGCGTCCCCACGTTCGGCACTGAAGCTTTCTTT; CDR3: CSVPTFGTEAFF
V: TRBV19; D: NA; size: once; J: TRBJ1-1; DNA: TGTGCCAGTAGTATAGATCGAGGGATTTACACTGAAGCTTTCTTT; CDR3: CASSIDRGIYTEAFF
V: TRBV14; D: NA; size: few; J: TRBJ2-1; DNA: TGTGCCAGCAGCCGCCCGAGGGAACGGGACCCCTACAATGAGCAGTTCTTC; CDR3: CASSRPRERDPYNEQFF
V: TRBV30; D: NA; size: NA; J: TRBJ1-2; DNA: TGTGCCTGGAGTGTACACCCACGGCGGGGCTACACCTTC; CDR3: CAWSVHPRRGYTF
V: TRBV18; D: TRBD1; size: NA; J: TRBJ2-5; DNA: TGTGCCAGCTCACCACCCCACAGGGGAGAGGAGACCCAGTACTTC; CDR3: CASSPPHRGEETQYF
V: TRBV14; D: NA; size: once; J: TRBJ2-1; DNA: TGTGCCAGCAGCCAAACAGGGTTCTACAATGAGCAGTTCTTC; CDR3: CASSQTGFYNEQFF
V: TRBV11-2; D: TRBD2; size: few; J: TRBJ2-7; DNA: TGTGCCAGCAGCTTCGGGGGGGCAGCGGAGCAGTACTTC; CDR3: CASSFGGAAEQYF
V: TRBV20-1; D: NA; size: few; J: TRBJ2-3; DNA: TGCAGTGCTAGCGGGACTGGAGATACGCAGTATTTT; CDR3: CSASGTGDTQYF
V: TRBV5-1; D: NA; size: NA; J: TRBJ2-2; DNA: TGCGCCAGCGGGTTTGGCACCGGGGAGCAGTTTTTT; CDR3: CASGFGTGEQFF
V: TRBV27; D: NA; size: NA; J: TRBJ2-7; DNA: TGTGCCAGCAGTAGAACAGGTGCCCCCGGATACGAGCAGTACTTC; CDR3: CASSRTGAPGYEQYF
V: TRBV5-4; D: NA; size: NA; J: TRBJ2-2; DNA: TGTGCCAGCAGCTCTGGGGGGAGACTGGGCACCGGGGAGCTGTTTTTT; CDR3: CASSSGGRLGTGELFF
V: TRBV6-1; D: TRBD2; size: NA; J: TRBJ2-3; DNA: TGTGCCAGCAGTACGATTGCGGGGGAGGTCACAGATACGCAGTATTTT; CDR3: CASSTIAGEVTDTQYF
V: TRBV7-2; D: NA; size: few; J: TRBJ2-5; DNA: TGTGCCAGCAGCCCCCTCGACGCGGAGACCCAGTACTTC; CDR3: CASSPLDAETQYF
V: TRBV20-1; D: TRBD2; size: NA; J: TRBJ2-5; DNA: TGCAGTGCTAGAGTCGGGACTAGCGGGGGGGAGACCCAGTACTTC; CDR3: CSARVGTSGGETQYF
V: TRBV20-1; D: NA; size: few; J: TRBJ1-4; DNA: TGCAGTGCTGGGGGCGGTGAGGAGGAAAAACTGTTTTTT; CDR3: CSAGGGEEEKLFF